The source of this T cell receptor beta chain is a study of blood T cell repertoires in COVID-19. The wider study: PBMCs, B-cell-depleted T cells, or T cells provided the cDNA or gDNA that made up the material.

The study recruited people aged about 18 to 95 years across about 25 US areas. The assay was immunoSEQ multiplex PCR, and TCRdb's table has in-frame clones only and misses some. The sample carries just over 250,000 clones, around 80% recorded once. The TCR originated in a man aged 25-45 years with acute COVID-19. Sequenced material: PBMCs or T cells enriched from blood (not recorded which).

CDR3 loop: CASSSLGLYTF. In DNA form, the CDR3 reads TGTGCCAGCAGCTCACTGGGCCTCTACACCTTC. This chain connects TRBV7-2 to TRBJ1-2; D remains ambiguous. The CDR3 sequence is 11 residues long. Trimming took off 4 bases at V and 10 bases at J, with 10 bases between the two ends. CDR1 and CDR2 from the germline V gene are SGHTA and FQGNSA.